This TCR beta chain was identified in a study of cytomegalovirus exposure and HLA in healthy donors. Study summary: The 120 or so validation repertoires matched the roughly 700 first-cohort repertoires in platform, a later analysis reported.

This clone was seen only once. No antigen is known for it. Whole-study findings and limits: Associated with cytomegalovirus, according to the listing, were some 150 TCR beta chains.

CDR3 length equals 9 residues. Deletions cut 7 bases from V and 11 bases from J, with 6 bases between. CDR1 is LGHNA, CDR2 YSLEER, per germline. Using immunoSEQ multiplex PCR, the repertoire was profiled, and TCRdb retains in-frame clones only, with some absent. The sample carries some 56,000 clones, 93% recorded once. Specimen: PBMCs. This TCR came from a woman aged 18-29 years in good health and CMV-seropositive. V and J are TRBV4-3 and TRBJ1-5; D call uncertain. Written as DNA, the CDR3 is TGCGCCAGCATCCGGGCCCAGCATTTT. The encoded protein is CASIRAQHF.